These 2 T cell receptor beta chains share one sample of origin, sequenced in a study of early T cells in non-severe SARS-CoV-2 infection. TCRdb recomputed calls from the 5' RACE reads with MiXCR, one row per CDR3 protein. This table has about 67,000 distinct CDR3 sequences, about 9.1% appearing once. The sample in question was whole blood, obtained at baseline. The receptors here all came from an adult who was a healthcare worker with PCR-confirmed SARS-CoV-2 infection or an uninfected control (not recorded which).

This clonotype was observed many times. The chain has TRBV6-1 and TRBJ1-4; D possibly corresponds to TRBD1 (5 bases). Trimming stripped 6 bases from V and 5 bases from J, with 13 bases between. Germline CDR1 MNHNS, CDR2 SASEGT. The CDR3 has 14 amino acids. The CDR3 here is CASRSGTQNEKLFF. The CDR3 region has the DNA TGTGCCAGCAGATCCGGGACCCAAAATGAAAAACTGTTTTTT.

This clonotype occurred many times. This chain joins TRBV2 and TRBJ1-2; TRBD1 agrees at 8 bases. Germline values: CDR1 SNHLY, CDR2 FYNNEI. Germline trimming cut 5 bases from V and 5 bases from J; bases unmatched to any gene: 7. This CDR3 has 14 residues. The DNA for the CDR3 is TGTGCCAGCAGTACGACAGGGGACGGTTATGGCTACACCTTC. This translates into CASSTTGDGYGYTF.